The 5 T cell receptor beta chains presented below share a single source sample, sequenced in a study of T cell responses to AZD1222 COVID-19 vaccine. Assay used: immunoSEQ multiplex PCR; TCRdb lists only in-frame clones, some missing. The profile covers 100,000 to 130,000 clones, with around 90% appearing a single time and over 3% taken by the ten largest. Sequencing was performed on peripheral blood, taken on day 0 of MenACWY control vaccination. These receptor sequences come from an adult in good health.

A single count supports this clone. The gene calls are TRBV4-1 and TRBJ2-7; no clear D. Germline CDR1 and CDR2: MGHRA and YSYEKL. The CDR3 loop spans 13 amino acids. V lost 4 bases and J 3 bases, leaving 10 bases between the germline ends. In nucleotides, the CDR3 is TGCGCCAGCAGCCCGGACGTGGGCTACGAGCAGTACTTC. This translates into CASSPDVGYEQYF.

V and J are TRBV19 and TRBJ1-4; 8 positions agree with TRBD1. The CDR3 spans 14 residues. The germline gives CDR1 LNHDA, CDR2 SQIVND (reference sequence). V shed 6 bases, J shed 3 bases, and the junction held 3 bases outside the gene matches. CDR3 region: CASSGTGANEKLFF. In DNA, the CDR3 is TGTGCCAGTAGCGGGACAGGAGCTAATGAAAAACTGTTTTTT.

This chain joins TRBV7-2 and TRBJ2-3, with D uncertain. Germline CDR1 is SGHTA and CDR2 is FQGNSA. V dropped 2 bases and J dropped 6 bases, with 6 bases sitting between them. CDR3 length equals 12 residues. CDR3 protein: CASSLYGDTQYF. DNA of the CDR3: TGTGCCAGCAGCTTATATGGGGATACGCAGTATTTT.

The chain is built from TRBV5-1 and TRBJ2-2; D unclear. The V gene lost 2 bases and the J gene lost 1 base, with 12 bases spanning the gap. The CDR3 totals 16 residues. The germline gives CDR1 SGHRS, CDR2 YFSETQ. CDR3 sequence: CASSFLAVENTGELFF. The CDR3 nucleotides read TGCGCCAGCAGCTTTTTGGCAGTTGAGAACACCGGGGAGCTGTTTTTT.

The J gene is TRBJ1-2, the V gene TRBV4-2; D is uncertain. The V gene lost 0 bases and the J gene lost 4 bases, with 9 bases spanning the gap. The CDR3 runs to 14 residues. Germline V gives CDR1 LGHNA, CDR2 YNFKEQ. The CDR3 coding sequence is TGTGCCAGCAGCCAAGATTACGCAGTCTATGGCTACACCTTC. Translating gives CASSQDYAVYGYTF.